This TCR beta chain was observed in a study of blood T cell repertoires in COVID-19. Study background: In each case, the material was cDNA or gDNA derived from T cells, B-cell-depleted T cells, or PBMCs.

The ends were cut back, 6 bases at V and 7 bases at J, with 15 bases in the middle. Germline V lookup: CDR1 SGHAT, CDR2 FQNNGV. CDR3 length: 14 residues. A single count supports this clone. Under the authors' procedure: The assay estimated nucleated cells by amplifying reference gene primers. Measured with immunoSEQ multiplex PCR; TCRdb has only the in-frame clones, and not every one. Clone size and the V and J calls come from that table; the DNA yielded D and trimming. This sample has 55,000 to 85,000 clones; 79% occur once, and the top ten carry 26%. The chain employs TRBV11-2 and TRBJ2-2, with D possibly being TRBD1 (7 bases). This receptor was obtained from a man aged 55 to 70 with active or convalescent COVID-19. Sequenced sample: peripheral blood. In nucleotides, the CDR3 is TGTGCCAGCAGAACCGCAGGGGGAGGCGGGGAGCTGTTTTTT. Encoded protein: CASRTAGGGGELFF.